These 17 T cell receptor beta chains share one sample of origin, sequenced in a study of blood T cells in healthy people across ages (dated by TCRdb to the mid-2010s). Library construction relied on 5' RACE. Sequencing used an Illumina HiSeq 2500. A second 7 to 11 cycle PCR used a sample-barcoded 5' primer and a J-beta primer mix. TCRdb reprocessed the public reads (quality trimming at Q25 with fastp, clone calling with MiXCR) and kept in-frame beta chains. When rows share a CDR3 protein, they turn into one entry using the most common DNA and genes. The sample includes about 780,000 distinct CDR3 sequences, with 25% to 30% observed a single time. Of the sample, about 3% is held by the ten largest clones. These data also featured in a second study, about T cells of mothers and their children.

The sample taken for sequencing was blood. The receptors stem from a boy younger than 18 in good health.

The rearrangement joins TRBV6-5 to TRBJ1-1, with 12 bases matching TRBD1. V shed 2 bases, J shed 0 bases, and the junction held 4 bases outside the gene matches. The CDR3 covers 17 residues. Germline V CDR1 and CDR2: MNHEY, SVGAGI. CDR3 region: CASSYRGQGAMNTEAFF. Written as DNA, the CDR3 is TGTGCCAGCAGTTACCGGGGACAGGGGGCGATGAACACTGAAGCTTTCTTT.

This clonotype has at least ten counts. This sequence joins TRBV20-1 and TRBJ2-5; TRBD2 might be the D (7 bases). V gave up 6 bases and J gave up 2 bases, with 19 bases separating them. From germline, CDR1 is DFQATT and CDR2 SNEGSKA (reference sequence). CDR3 size: 15 residues. In nucleotides, the CDR3 is TGCAGTGCCAGCCGGGGGGCTAGTTGGCAAGAGACCCAGTACTTC. Protein: CSASRGASWQETQYF.

The gene calls are TRBV27 and TRBJ2-1; the match to TRBD1 covers 7 bases. The CDR3 loop spans 20 amino acids. The V segment lost 6 bases and the J segment 6 bases; nucleotides outside the gene matches: 26. Germline values: CDR1 MNHEY, CDR2 SMNVEV (reference sequence). CDR3 sequence (DNA): TGTGCCAGCAGCCCCCCAAGACAGGGTTTTGGACTGGACAACCCCAATGAGCAGTTCTTC. Its translation is CASSPPRQGFGLDNPNEQFF.

The chain employs TRBV7-3 and TRBJ1-1; D call uncertain. The ends were cut back, 2 bases at V and 7 bases at J, with 11 bases in the middle. CDR3 length: 13 amino acids. Germline-derived CDR1 and CDR2 are SGHTA and FQGTGA. The CDR3 bases are TGTGCCAGCAGCTTAGGGATTAATGATGAAGCTTTCTTT. Protein: CASSLGINDEAFF.

This clonotype showed up just a few times. V usage is TRBV5-1 and J usage is TRBJ2-2, with D hard to call. The V end lost 0 bases, the J end lost 4 bases, and 10 bases lay between the germline ends. The V gene's germline CDR1 is SGHRS and CDR2 YFSETQ. The CDR3 is made up of 15 amino acids. In DNA, the CDR3 is TGCGCCAGCAGCTTGGACAAGGCCTCCACCGGGGAGCTGTTTTTT. Its protein product is CASSLDKASTGELFF.

In this sample, this clonotype turned up a few times. The CDR3 coding sequence is TGTGCCAGCAGTTTGACTAGCAGGGACAATGAGCAGTTCTTC. This translates into CASSLTSRDNEQFF. The chain links TRBV12-3 or TRBV12-4 to TRBJ2-1; TRBD2 matches 7 bases. The J segment lost 5 bases and the V segment lost 3 bases, leaving 4 bases of the junction unmatched. This CDR3 contains 14 residues.

There are a few counts of this clonotype. The rearrangement joins TRBV12-3 or TRBV12-4 to TRBJ1-3, with D perhaps TRBD1 (5 bases). This CDR3 comprises 18 residues. Trimming removed 6 bases at V and 3 bases at J, with 24 bases between. In nucleotides, the CDR3 is TGTGCCAGCAGCCCGGGGGATAGGAGGGGACTCGATGGAAACACCATATATTTT. Protein product: CASSPGDRRGLDGNTIYF.

This clonotype was counted between two and nine times. Sequence at one end of the junction differs from germline and may be a read error. V is TRBV13 and J is TRBJ2-7; unclear D gene. The CDR3 is 13 residues long. CDR1 PRHDT and CDR2 FYEKMQ come from the germline V gene (reference sequence). The CDR3 sequence: CASSSTSETLPFF. CDR3 bases: TGTGCCAGCAGCTCGACCAGCGAGACCCTCCCGTTCTTC.

The sample holds a few counts of this clonotype. The CDR3, as DNA: TGCGCCAGCAGCTTCACAGACGACAACGAGCAGTACTTC. This sequence encodes CASSFTDDNEQYF. V is TRBV5-1 and J is TRBJ2-5; D not certain. The J call may be faulty, since TRBJ2-7 better matches the DNA end. Germline-derived CDR1 and CDR2 are SGHRS and YFSETQ. CDR3 length: 13 amino acids.

This clonotype was seen only a few times. The chain employs TRBV10-2 and TRBJ1-5; 9 positions agree with TRBD1. Germline trimming cut 2 bases from V and 6 bases from J; bases unmatched to any gene: 5. The CDR3 sequence is 15 residues long. Germline CDR1 WSHSY, CDR2 SAAADI. The CDR3 protein is CASSEGQGPGQPQHF. The CDR3 DNA sequence: TGCGCCAGCAGTGAGGGACAGGGGCCAGGTCAGCCCCAGCATTTT.

The rearrangement joins TRBV12-5 to TRBJ2-5, with TRBD1 matching 9 bases. With the DNA end fitting TRBJ2-7 better, the J assignment may be wrong. Germline CDR1 reads LGHNT; CDR2 reads FRNRAP. This CDR3 is 16 amino acids long. This CDR3 is CASGLVLGTGSYEQYF. The CDR3 nucleotides are TGTGCTAGTGGTTTGGTACTGGGGACAGGGTCCTACGAGCAGTACTTC.

The chain employs TRBV20-1 and TRBJ1-1, with no clear D. V lost 3 bases, J lost 4 bases, and 15 bases lay in between. The germline gives CDR1 DFQATT, CDR2 SNEGSKA (reference sequence). CDR3 size: 14 residues. CDR3 residues: CSASSGRGSTEAFF. The CDR3 DNA reads as TGCAGTGCTAGTTCGGGGAGAGGATCCACTGAAGCTTTCTTT.

In this sample, this clonotype turned up a few times. The chain employs TRBV5-5 and TRBJ2-5, with 8 bases that match TRBD2. V lost 2 bases and J lost 0; bases outside the gene matches: 12. The CDR3 spans 18 residues. CDR1 SGHKS and CDR2 YYEKEE come from the germline V gene (reference sequence). The CDR3 DNA follows: TGTGCCAGCAGCTTTCCAGCGGGGGCCTCACAGTACCAAGAGACCCAGTACTTC. This codes for CASSFPAGASQYQETQYF.

The chain has TRBV29-1 and TRBJ2-3; D possibly corresponds to TRBD1 (6 bases). V was cut by 7 bases and J by 13 bases, with 15 bases left in between. The germline V gene encodes CDR1 SQVTM and CDR2 ANQGSEA. The CDR3 loop spans 10 amino acids. The CDR3 here is CSARTEAKYF. DNA for the CDR3: TGCAGCGCCAGGACAGAGGCTAAGTATTTT.

The DNA for the CDR3 is TGCGCCAGCAGCCAAGATAGGACCCACTACGAGCAGTACTTC. Translated, it gives CASSQDRTHYEQYF. V and J are TRBV4-1 and TRBJ2-7; D call uncertain. The CDR3 spans 14 residues. Per germline, CDR1 MGHRA and CDR2 YSYEKL. V lost 0 bases, J lost 3 bases, and 9 bases lay in between.

V and J are TRBV5-1 and TRBJ2-7, with 8 positions matching TRBD1. Per germline, CDR1 SGHRS and CDR2 YFSETQ. The CDR3 is 14 amino acids. V lost 4 bases and J lost 5; bases outside the gene matches: 8. The CDR3 region has the DNA TGCGCCAGCAGCACAGGACAGGGTCACCACGAGCAGTACTTC. Its translation is CASSTGQGHHEQYF.

V gene TRBV5-6 combines with J gene TRBJ1-6; D is uncertain. The germline V and J ends were trimmed by 0 bases and 7 bases, with 8 bases remaining between them. Germline V gene sequence: CDR1 SGHDT, CDR2 YYEEEE. CDR3 length equals 14 residues. For the CDR3, the DNA is TGTGCCAGCAGCTTGGGCAGAGCGAATTCACCCCTCCACTTT. This encodes CASSLGRANSPLHF.